This T cell receptor (beta chain) comes out of a study of control samples from healthy donors and cancer patients (dated by TCRdb to about 2020). The method behind the library was the immunoSEQ multiplex PCR assay. TCRdb holds this immuneACCESS table with in-frame rearrangements only. Some clones are missing; in checked studies, unresolved V genes explain under half, and the rest has no known cause. This sample comprises roughly 160,000 clones, just over 95% of them detected only once. The ten largest make up just over 1% of the sample. Regarding this clone: Its specific antigen is unknown. No base-level quality is on record; no much larger clone is a single base apart.

Trimming costs V 0 bases and J 1 base, and their ends lie 11 bases apart. The CDR3 covers 15 residues, taking in both the cysteine and the phenylalanine. Only the CDR3 region is kept as DNA, spanning 45 bases read in frame from base 1. CDR1 and CDR2 are drawn from the germline V gene (reference sequence): GTSNPN, SVGIG. The clonotype comes from a woman between 25 and 40 years old in good health. Source material: blood. Recombination connected TRBV30 to TRBJ2-3; the D gene assignment is perhaps TRBD1 or TRBD2, with each matching 7 bases. The CDR3 loop reads CAWSVAGGGTDTQYF. The nucleotide sequence is given as TGTGCCTGGAGTGTTGCAGGGGGGGGCACAGATACGCAGTATTTT. Supplemented by the reference TRBV30 and TRBJ2-3 proteins around the CDR3, the complete variable domain is SQTIHQWPATLVQPVGSPLSLECTVEGTSNPNLYWYRQAAGRGLQLLFYSVGIGQISSEVPQNLSASRPQDRQFILSSKKLLLSDSGFYLCAWSVAGGGTDTQYFGPGTRLTVL.